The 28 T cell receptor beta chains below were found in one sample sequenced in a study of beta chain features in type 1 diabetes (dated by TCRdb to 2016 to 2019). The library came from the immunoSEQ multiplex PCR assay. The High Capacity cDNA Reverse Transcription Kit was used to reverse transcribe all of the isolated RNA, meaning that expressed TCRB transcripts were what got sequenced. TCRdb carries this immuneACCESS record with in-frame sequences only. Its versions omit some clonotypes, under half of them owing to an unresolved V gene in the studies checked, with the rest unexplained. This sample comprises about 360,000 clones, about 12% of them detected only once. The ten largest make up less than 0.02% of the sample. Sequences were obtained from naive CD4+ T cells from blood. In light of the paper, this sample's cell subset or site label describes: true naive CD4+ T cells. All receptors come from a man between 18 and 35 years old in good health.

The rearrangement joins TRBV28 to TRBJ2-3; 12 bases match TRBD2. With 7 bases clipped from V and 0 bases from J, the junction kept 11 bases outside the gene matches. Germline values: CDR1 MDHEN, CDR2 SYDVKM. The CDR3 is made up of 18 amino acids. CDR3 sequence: CASTISGLAGSSTDTQYF. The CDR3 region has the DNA TGTGCCAGCACCATATCGGGACTAGCGGGTTCCAGCACAGATACGCAGTATTTT.

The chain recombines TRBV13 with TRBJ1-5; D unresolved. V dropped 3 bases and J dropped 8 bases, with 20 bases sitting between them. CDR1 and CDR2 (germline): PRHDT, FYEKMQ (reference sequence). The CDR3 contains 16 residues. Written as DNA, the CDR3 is TGTGCCAGCAGCTTCCCGGGGATATCCTCGAGGGAGCCCCAGCATTTT. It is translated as CASSFPGISSREPQHF.

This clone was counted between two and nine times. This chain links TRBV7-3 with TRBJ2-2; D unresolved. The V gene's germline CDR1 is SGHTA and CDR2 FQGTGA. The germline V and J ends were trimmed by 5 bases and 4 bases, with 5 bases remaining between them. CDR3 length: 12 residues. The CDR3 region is CASSQFTGELFF. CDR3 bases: TGTGCCAGCAGCCAATTCACCGGGGAGCTGTTTTTT.

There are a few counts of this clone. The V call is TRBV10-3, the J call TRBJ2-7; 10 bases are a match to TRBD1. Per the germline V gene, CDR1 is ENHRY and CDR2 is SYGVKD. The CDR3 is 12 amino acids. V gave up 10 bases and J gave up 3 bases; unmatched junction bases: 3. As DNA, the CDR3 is TGTGCCACTGGACAGGGGGGCTACGAGCAGTACTTC. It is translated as CATGQGGYEQYF.

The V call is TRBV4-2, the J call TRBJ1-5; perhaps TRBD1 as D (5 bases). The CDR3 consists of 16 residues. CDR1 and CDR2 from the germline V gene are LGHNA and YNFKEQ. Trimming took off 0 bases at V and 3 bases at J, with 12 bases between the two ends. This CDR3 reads CASSQDPGDANQPQHF. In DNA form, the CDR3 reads TGTGCCAGCAGCCAAGATCCGGGGGATGCCAATCAGCCCCAGCATTTT.

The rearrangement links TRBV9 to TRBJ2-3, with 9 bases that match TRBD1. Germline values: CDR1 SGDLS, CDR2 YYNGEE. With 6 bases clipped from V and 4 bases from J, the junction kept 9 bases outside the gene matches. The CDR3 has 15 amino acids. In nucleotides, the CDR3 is TGTGCCAGCACCCCCGGGACAGGGTCATCAGATACGCAGTATTTT. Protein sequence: CASTPGTGSSDTQYF.

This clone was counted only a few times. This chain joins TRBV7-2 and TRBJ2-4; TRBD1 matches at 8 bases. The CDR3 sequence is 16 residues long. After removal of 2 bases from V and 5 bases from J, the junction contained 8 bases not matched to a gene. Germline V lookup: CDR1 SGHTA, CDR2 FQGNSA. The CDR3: CASSLSGQGRQNIQYF. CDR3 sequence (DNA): TGTGCCAGCAGCTTATCCGGACAGGGACGTCAAAACATTCAGTACTTC.

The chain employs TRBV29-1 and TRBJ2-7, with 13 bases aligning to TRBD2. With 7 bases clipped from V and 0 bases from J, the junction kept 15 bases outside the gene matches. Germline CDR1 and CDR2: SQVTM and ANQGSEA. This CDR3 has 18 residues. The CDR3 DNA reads TGCAGCGCCATGAGGGGAGTGACTAGCGGGAGGACCTCCTACGAGCAGTACTTC. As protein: CSAMRGVTSGRTSYEQYF.

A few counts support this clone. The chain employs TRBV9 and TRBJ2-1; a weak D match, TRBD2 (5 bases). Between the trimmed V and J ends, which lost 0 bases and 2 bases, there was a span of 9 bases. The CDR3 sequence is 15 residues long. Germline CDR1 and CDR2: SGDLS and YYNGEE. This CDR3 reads CASSVVGSTYNEQFF. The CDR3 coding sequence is TGTGCCAGCAGCGTAGTGGGGAGCACCTACAATGAGCAGTTCTTC.

Here the CDR3 DNA reads TGTGCCAGCAGTCTTACAGGGTTCGGCCAGCCCCAGCATTTT. Protein: CASSLTGFGQPQHF. The V call is TRBV27, the J call TRBJ1-5, with D possibly being TRBD1 (6 bases). V lost 5 bases and J 7 bases, leaving 15 bases between the germline ends. The CDR3 loop spans 14 amino acids. CDR1 MNHEY and CDR2 SMNVEV come from the germline V gene (reference sequence).

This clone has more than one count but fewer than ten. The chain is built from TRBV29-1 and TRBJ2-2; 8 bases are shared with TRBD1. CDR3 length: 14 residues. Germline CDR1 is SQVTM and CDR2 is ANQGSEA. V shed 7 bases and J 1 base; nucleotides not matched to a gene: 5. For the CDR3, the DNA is TGCAGCGACACCGGGACAGGGAACACCGGGGAGCTGTTTTTT. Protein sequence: CSDTGTGNTGELFF.

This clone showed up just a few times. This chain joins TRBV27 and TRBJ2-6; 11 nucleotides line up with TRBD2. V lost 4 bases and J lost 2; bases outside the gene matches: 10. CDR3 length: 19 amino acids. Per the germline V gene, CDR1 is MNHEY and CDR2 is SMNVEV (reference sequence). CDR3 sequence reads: CASSSQIAGGPPGANVLTF. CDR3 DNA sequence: TGTGCCAGCAGTTCTCAGATAGCGGGAGGGCCACCTGGGGCCAACGTCCTGACTTTC.

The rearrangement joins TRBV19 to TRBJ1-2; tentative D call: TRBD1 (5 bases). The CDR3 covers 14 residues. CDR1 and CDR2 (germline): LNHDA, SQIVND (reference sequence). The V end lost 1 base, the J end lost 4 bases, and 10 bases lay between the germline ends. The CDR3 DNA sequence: TGTGCCAGTAGTATAGGACAGCCGACCTATGGCTACACCTTC. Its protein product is CASSIGQPTYGYTF.

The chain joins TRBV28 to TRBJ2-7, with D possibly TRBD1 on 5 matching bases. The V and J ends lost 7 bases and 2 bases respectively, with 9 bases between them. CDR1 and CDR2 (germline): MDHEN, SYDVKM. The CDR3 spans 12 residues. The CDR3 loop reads CASKDTAYEQYF. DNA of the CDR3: TGTGCCAGCAAGGACACTGCCTACGAGCAGTACTTC. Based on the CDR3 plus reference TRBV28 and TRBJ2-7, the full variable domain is DVKVTQSSRYLVKRTGEKVFLECVQDMDHENMFWYRQDPGLGLRLIYFSYDVKMKEKGDIPEGYSVSREKKERFSLILESASTNQTSMYLCASKDTAYEQYFGPGTRLTVT.

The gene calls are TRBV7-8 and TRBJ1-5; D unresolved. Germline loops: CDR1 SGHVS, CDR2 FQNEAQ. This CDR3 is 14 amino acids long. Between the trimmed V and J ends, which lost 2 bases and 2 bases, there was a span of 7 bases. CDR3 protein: CASSLYVGNQPQHF. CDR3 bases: TGTGCCAGCAGCTTATATGTTGGCAATCAGCCCCAGCATTTT.

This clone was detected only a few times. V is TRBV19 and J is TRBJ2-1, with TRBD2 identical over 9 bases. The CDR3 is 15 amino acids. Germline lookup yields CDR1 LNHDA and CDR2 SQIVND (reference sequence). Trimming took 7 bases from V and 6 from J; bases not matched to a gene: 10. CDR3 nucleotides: TGTGCCAGTACCGCTATAGCGGGAGTCTCCAATGAGCAGTTCTTC. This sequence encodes CASTAIAGVSNEQFF. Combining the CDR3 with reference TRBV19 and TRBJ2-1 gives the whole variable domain DGGITQSPKYLFRKEGQNVTLSCEQNLNHDAMYWYRQDPGQGLRLIYYSQIVNDFQKGDIAEGYSVSREKKESFPLTVTSAQKNPTAFYLCASTAIAGVSNEQFFGPGTRLTVL.

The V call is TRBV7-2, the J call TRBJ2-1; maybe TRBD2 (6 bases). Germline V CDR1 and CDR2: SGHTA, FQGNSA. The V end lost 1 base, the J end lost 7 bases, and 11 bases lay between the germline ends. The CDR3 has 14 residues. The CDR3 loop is CASSLVYGGNEQFF. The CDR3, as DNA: TGTGCCAGCAGCTTAGTGTACGGGGGAAATGAGCAGTTCTTC.

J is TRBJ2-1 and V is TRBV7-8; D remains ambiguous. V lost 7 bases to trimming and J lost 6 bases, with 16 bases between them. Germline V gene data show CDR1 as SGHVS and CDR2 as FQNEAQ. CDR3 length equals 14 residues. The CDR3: CASNLRFNGNEQFF. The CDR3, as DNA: TGTGCCAGCAATTTGAGGTTTAATGGCAATGAGCAGTTCTTC.

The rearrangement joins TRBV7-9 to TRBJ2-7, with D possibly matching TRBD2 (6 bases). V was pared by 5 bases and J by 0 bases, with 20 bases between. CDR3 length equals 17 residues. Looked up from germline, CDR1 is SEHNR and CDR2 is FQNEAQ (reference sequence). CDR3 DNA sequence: TGTGCCAGCAGCCCAAAAACGGCCGGGACTCCCTCCTACGAGCAGTACTTC. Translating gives CASSPKTAGTPSYEQYF.

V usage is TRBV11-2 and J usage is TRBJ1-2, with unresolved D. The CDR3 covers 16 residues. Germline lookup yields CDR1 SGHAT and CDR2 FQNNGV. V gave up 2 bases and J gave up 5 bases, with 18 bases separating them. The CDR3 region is CASSLRLYTPRYGYTF. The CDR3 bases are TGTGCCAGCAGCTTACGCCTATATACCCCCCGTTATGGCTACACCTTC.

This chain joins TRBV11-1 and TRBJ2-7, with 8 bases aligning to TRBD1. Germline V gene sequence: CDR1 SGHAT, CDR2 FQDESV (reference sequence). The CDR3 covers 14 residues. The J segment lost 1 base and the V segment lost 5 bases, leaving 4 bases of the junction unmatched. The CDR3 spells CASSPTGDSYEQYF. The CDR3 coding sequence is TGTGCCAGCAGCCCGACAGGGGATTCCTACGAGCAGTACTTC.

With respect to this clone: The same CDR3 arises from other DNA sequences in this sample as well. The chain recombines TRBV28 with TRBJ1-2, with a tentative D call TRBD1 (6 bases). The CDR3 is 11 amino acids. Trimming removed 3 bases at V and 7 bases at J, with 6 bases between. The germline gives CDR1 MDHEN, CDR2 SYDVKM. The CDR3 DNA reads TGTGCCAGCAGTTTCAGGGGTGGCTACACCTTC. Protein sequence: CASSFRGGYTF.

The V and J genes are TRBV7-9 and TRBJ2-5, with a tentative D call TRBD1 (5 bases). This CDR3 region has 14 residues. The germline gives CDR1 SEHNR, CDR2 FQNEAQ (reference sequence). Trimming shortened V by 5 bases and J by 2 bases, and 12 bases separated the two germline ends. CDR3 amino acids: CASSHRQTQETQYF. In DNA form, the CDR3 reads TGTGCCAGCAGCCACCGACAGACGCAAGAGACCCAGTACTTC.

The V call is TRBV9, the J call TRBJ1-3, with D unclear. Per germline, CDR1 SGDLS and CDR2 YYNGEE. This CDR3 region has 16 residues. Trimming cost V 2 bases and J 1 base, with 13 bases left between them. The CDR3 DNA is TGTGCCAGCAGCGTCTATCAAGGGAGGTCTGGAAACACCATATATTTT. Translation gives CASSVYQGRSGNTIYF.

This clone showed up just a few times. CDR3 nucleotide sequence: TGTGCCAGCAGTTCACCCGGGAGGGAGCCCTACGAGCAGTACTTC. Translating gives CASSSPGREPYEQYF. V gene TRBV28 combines with J gene TRBJ2-7; 8 bases agree with TRBD2. The CDR3 is 15 residues long. V lost 4 bases, J lost 2 bases, and 7 bases stayed unmatched. The V gene's germline CDR1 is MDHEN and CDR2 SYDVKM.

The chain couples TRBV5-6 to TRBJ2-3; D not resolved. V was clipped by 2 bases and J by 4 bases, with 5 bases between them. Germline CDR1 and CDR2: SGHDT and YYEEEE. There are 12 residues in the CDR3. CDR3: CASSLSADTQYF. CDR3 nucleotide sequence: TGTGCCAGCAGCTTATCGGCAGATACGCAGTATTTT.

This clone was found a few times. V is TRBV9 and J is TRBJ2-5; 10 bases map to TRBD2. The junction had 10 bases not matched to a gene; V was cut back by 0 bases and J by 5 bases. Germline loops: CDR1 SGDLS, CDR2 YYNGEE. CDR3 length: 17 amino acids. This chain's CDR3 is CASSVGASGSGRETQYF. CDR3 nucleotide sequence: TGTGCCAGCAGCGTAGGTGCTAGCGGGAGTGGCCGGGAGACCCAGTACTTC.

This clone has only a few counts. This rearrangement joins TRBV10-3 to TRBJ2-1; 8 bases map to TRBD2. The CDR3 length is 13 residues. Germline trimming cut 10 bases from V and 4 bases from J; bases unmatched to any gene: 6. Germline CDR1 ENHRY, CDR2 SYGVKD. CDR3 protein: CATKAGAYNEQFF. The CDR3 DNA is TGTGCCACTAAAGCGGGGGCTTACAATGAGCAGTTCTTC.